The 5 T cell receptor beta chains given below trace back to one sample, sequenced in a study of T cells in women clearing cervical HPV infection. Data came from immunoSEQ multiplex PCR; TCRdb stores just in-frame clones and leaves some out. The sample totals some 37,000 clones. Sequenced input: blood buffy coat. The receptors originated from a woman between 18 and 70 years old with a cervical HPV16 infection that either progressed to CIN3+ or cleared (not recorded which).

On this clone itself: The CDR3 end falls 3 residues outside the read, so it is completed with the germline J gene. The chain has TRBV6-2 or TRBV6-3 and TRBJ2-7; possibly TRBD2 for D (7 bases). V was cut by 0 bases and J by 2 bases, with 8 bases left in between. CDR1 and CDR2 from the germline V gene are MNHEY and SVGEGT. This CDR3 comprises 14 residues. CDR3 sequence: CASSYSGGPYEQYF. The covered CDR3 bases are TGTGCCAGCAGTTACTCGGGGGGGCCCTACGAG.

A word on this clone: The read finishes 3 residues shy of the CDR3 end, and the germline J gene is used to complete it. The chain is built from TRBV7-3 and TRBJ2-5, with 8 bases lining up with TRBD1. This CDR3 spans 17 amino acids. Per germline, CDR1 SGHTA and CDR2 FQGTGA. J was trimmed by 1 base and V by 4 bases; bases with no gene match: 11. The sequenced part of the CDR3 DNA is TGTGCCAGCAGCTCCCCCCGGGACAGGATATCCCAAGAGACC. Translating gives CASSSPRDRISQET. The whole CDR3 protein reads CASSSPRDRISQETQYF.

Points on this clone: The read ends 3 residues shy of where the CDR3 ends; the end is completed using the germline J gene. The chain couples TRBV6-1 to TRBJ1-2, with no clear D. CDR1 is MNHNS and CDR2 is SASEGT in the germline V gene. V lost 1 base, J lost 3 bases, and 6 bases lay in between. CDR3 length equals 13 residues. The CDR3 is CASSEGADYGYTF. CDR3 bases read: TGTGCCAGCAGTGAAGGGGCAGACTATGGC.

Worth noting for this clone: Read sequence stops 3 residues before the CDR3 end, and the germline J gene provides the missing end. This chain links TRBV13 with TRBJ2-1; 8 nucleotides agree with TRBD2. Germline V gives CDR1 PRHDT, CDR2 FYEKMQ (reference sequence). This CDR3 comprises 18 residues. V was pared by 3 bases and J by 5 bases, with 15 bases of the junction left unmatched. The covered CDR3 bases are TGTGCCAGCAGCTTGGGCTGGGGTGGCGGGGGGCGAAACAATGAG. It yields the protein CASSLGWGGGGRNNE. The complete CDR3 protein is CASSLGWGGGGRNNEQFF.

Turning to this clone: Relative to the germline gene, one junction end is altered; a read error may explain this. The missing CDR3 end, 3 residues past where the read stops, is filled in from the germline J gene. The chain uses TRBV19 and TRBJ2-7; TRBD1 aligns across 7 bases. Germline CDR1 LNHDA, CDR2 SQIVND (reference sequence). The CDR3 spans 13 residues. This CDR3 is CTSSTGTDYEQYF. CDR3 bases read: TGTACCAGTAGTACCGGGACAGACTACGAG. Full variable domain (remainder filled in from reference TRBV19 and TRBJ2-7): DGGITQSPKYLFRKEGQNVTLSCEQNLNHDAMYWYRQDPGQGLRLIYYSQIVNDFQKGDIAEGYSVSREKKESFPLTVTSAQKNPTAFYLCTSSTGTDYEQYFGPGTRLTVT.